The 24 T cell receptor beta chains reported below all come from one sample, sequenced in a study of regulatory T cells in long-lasting Graves disease. Arm-PCR of CDR3 regions with iRepertoire HTBI primers generated TCR beta libraries. In TCRdb, the multiplex PCR reads were re-called with MiXCR into one record per CDR3 protein. The sample records 420,000 or so distinct CDR3 sequences, about a sixth being singletons. Regarding time point: newly diagnosed GD, antithyroid drugs for less than 3 months. The TCR library used RNA extracted from PBMCs. These data also formed part of another study, on T cells in Graves' hyperthyroidism and ophthalmopathy.

The sample was peripheral blood mononuclear cells (PBMCs), taken at new diagnosis, from a patient treated with antithyroid drugs. The receptors come from a woman aged 18-30 years with Graves disease.

The CDR3, as DNA: TGTGCCAGTTACTCTAGTAACACCGGGGAGCTGTTTTTT. The encoded protein is CASYSSNTGELFF. The genes are TRBV3-1 and TRBJ2-2, with D uncertain. V shed 9 bases and J shed 2 bases, with 10 bases lying between them. The CDR3 consists of 13 residues. Germline CDR1 reads LGHDT; CDR2 reads YNNKEL (reference sequence).

The J gene is TRBJ1-6, the V gene TRBV12-3 or TRBV12-4, with no clear D. Trimming shortened V by 6 bases and J by 0 bases, and 6 bases separated the two germline ends. The length of the CDR3 is 14 residues. The CDR3 here is CASRQSSYNSPLHF. CDR3 nucleotides: TGTGCCAGCAGACAGAGCTCCTATAATTCACCCCTCCACTTT.

This clonotype was seen a handful of times. The chain carries TRBV29-1 and TRBJ1-2, with unresolved D. This CDR3 is built from 12 residues. Trimming left V 5 bases short and J 0 bases short, with 7 bases between. CDR1 and CDR2 (germline): SQVTM, ANQGSEA. The CDR3 DNA reads TGCAGCGTTTCGGCAGCTAACTATGGCTACACCTTC. Its translation is CSVSAANYGYTF.

As for this clonotype: A far larger clone is only one base removed, so a read error is likely. V gene TRBV7-8 combines with J gene TRBJ2-7, with D unclear. The CDR3 sequence is 11 residues long. Germline V gene lookup returns CDR1 SGHVS and CDR2 FQNEAQ. Between the trimmed V and J ends, which lost 5 bases and 4 bases, there was a span of 6 bases. The DNA for the CDR3 is TGTGCCAGCAGCCCCTTTTACGAGCAGTACTTC. Its protein is CASSPFYEQYF.

In its sample, this clonotype was seen many times. This rearrangement joins TRBV3-1 to TRBJ2-7, with D perhaps TRBD2 (5 bases). This CDR3 has 14 residues. With 0 bases removed from V and 1 base from J, the gap between germline ends came to 7 bases. Germline-derived CDR1 and CDR2 are LGHDT and YNNKEL (reference sequence). CDR3 protein: CASSQDSGSYEQYF. The CDR3 DNA reads as TGTGCCAGCAGCCAAGACAGCGGTTCCTACGAGCAGTACTTC.

At least ten counts were recorded for this clonotype. This chain joins TRBV9 and TRBJ2-3; no reliable D call. V lost 0 bases to trimming and J lost 0 bases, with 8 bases between them. Germline CDR1 is SGDLS and CDR2 is YYNGEE. The CDR3 loop spans 15 amino acids. The CDR3, as DNA: TGTGCCAGCAGCGTAGCCCCAGCGAGCACAGATACGCAGTATTTT. Translating gives CASSVAPASTDTQYF.

The J gene is TRBJ2-5, the V gene TRBV9; possibly TRBD1 or TRBD2 for D (5 bases each). V lost 0 bases and J lost 3, with 18 bases in between. The length of the CDR3 is 17 residues. Germline CDR1 and CDR2: SGDLS and YYNGEE. The CDR3 nucleotides read TGTGCCAGCAGCGTAGACCCCCGGGGAAGGGGAGAAGAGACCCAGTACTTC. Protein: CASSVDPRGRGEETQYF.

This clonotype was found a few times. J is TRBJ2-2 and V is TRBV11-3; a weak D match, TRBD2 (6 bases). Trimming left V 0 bases short and J 5 bases short, with 13 bases between. Germline lookup yields CDR1 SGHNT and CDR2 YENEEA. This CDR3 spans 16 amino acids. As DNA, the CDR3 is TGTGCCAGCAGCTTAGATCCCCGGGAGAGGACCGGGGAGCTGTTTTTT. This gives the protein CASSLDPRERTGELFF.

In its sample, this clonotype was seen many times. This rearrangement joins TRBV9 to TRBJ1-1, with D unclear. V was pared by 0 bases and J by 5 bases, with 8 bases between. Germline V gene data show CDR1 as SGDLS and CDR2 as YYNGEE. This CDR3 has 13 residues. CDR3 sequence reads: CASSVAEETEAFF. The CDR3 DNA reads TGTGCCAGCAGCGTAGCGGAGGAAACTGAAGCTTTCTTT.

Many counts were recorded for this clonotype. The CDR3 DNA follows: TGTGCCAGCAGTTTTCTCATGAACACTGAAGCTTTCTTT. Protein: CASSFLMNTEAFF. The chain combines TRBV27 with TRBJ1-1; the D is unclear. Trimming shortened V by 3 bases and J by 0 bases, and 5 bases separated the two germline ends. This CDR3 contains 13 residues. Germline V gene data show CDR1 as MNHEY and CDR2 as SMNVEV (reference sequence).

This clonotype was counted many times. The chain recombines TRBV27 with TRBJ1-1, with D unresolved. CDR1 and CDR2 (germline): MNHEY, SMNVEV (reference sequence). V lost 3 bases, J lost 0 bases, and 8 bases lay in between. CDR3 size: 14 residues. The CDR3 protein is CASSFADMNTEAFF. CDR3 sequence (DNA): TGTGCCAGCAGTTTCGCAGATATGAACACTGAAGCTTTCTTT.

This sequence joins TRBV27 and TRBJ1-2, with 10 nucleotides matching TRBD1. The CDR3 totals 14 residues. The germline gives CDR1 MNHEY, CDR2 SMNVEV (reference sequence). After removal of 5 bases from V and 6 bases from J, the junction contained 6 bases not matched to a gene. CDR3 DNA sequence: TGTGCCAGCAGTGGGACCGGGACAGGGGATGGCTACACCTTC. It yields the protein CASSGTGTGDGYTF.

This clonotype has ten or more counts. The chain uses TRBV7-3 and TRBJ2-5; the D is unclear. Germline CDR1 reads SGHTA; CDR2 reads FQGTGA. This CDR3 has 13 amino acids. Between the trimmed V and J ends, which lost 2 bases and 9 bases, there was a span of 13 bases. CDR3 DNA: TGTGCCAGCAGCTTACTTGCCTCTGGGGCCCAGTACTTC. This codes for CASSLLASGAQYF.

The chain carries TRBV7-2 and TRBJ2-2; 11 bases are shared with TRBD2. J gave up 0 bases and V 2 bases, and 5 bases lay outside the gene matches. From germline, CDR1 is SGHTA and CDR2 FQGNSA. The CDR3 is 18 residues long. In DNA, the CDR3 is TGTGCCAGCAGCTTACTAGCGGGAGGATCCGCGAACACCGGGGAGCTGTTTTTT. Translating gives CASSLLAGGSANTGELFF.

This clonotype was seen at least ten times. The chain carries TRBV28 and TRBJ2-3; TRBD2 might be the D (5 bases). V lost 3 bases and J 4 bases, leaving 5 bases between the germline ends. From germline, CDR1 is MDHEN and CDR2 SYDVKM. The CDR3 is 12 residues long. The CDR3 DNA is TGTGCCAGCAGTTTGCGGGCAGATACGCAGTATTTT. Its protein product is CASSLRADTQYF. Full variable domain (missing parts from reference TRBV28 and TRBJ2-3): DVKVTQSSRYLVKRTGEKVFLECVQDMDHENMFWYRQDPGLGLRLIYFSYDVKMKEKGDIPEGYSVSREKKERFSLILESASTNQTSMYLCASSLRADTQYFGPGTRLTVL.

V usage is TRBV20-1 and J usage is TRBJ2-2, with a weak D call TRBD2 (6 bases). CDR1 and CDR2 from the germline V gene are DFQATT and SNEGSKA (reference sequence). Trimming took off 6 bases at V and 0 bases at J, with 17 bases between the two ends. The CDR3 runs to 16 residues. The CDR3 DNA reads TGCAGTGCACGGGACTTCAAACTCGCGAACACCGGGGAGCTGTTTTTT. Its translation: CSARDFKLANTGELFF.

Many counts were recorded for this clonotype. The DNA for the CDR3 is TGTGCCAGCAGCCCAGAGCCGGCGGGATACAATGAGCAGTTCTTC. Its protein is CASSPEPAGYNEQFF. This sequence joins TRBV7-2 and TRBJ2-1; D may be TRBD2 (6 bases). Germline CDR1 SGHTA, CDR2 FQGNSA. Trimming left V 5 bases short and J 4 bases short, with 15 bases between. The CDR3 covers 15 residues.

This chain connects TRBV7-9 to TRBJ2-1; 13 bases agree with TRBD2. The germline CDR1 and CDR2 sequences are SEHNR and FQNEAQ (reference sequence). This CDR3 has 17 amino acids. J was trimmed by 8 bases and V by 5 bases; bases with no gene match: 12. This CDR3 reads CASSPRRLAGGKHEQFF. In nucleotides, the CDR3 is TGTGCCAGCAGCCCTCGCCGACTAGCGGGAGGTAAGCATGAGCAGTTCTTC.

The V gene is TRBV29-1, the J gene TRBJ2-1; D is unresolved. CDR3 length equals 12 residues. Germline V gives CDR1 SQVTM, CDR2 ANQGSEA. The V end lost 5 bases, the J end lost 6 bases, and 11 bases lay between the germline ends. The CDR3 loop is CSVYAETNEQFF. CDR3 DNA: TGCAGCGTTTATGCGGAAACCAATGAGCAGTTCTTC.

The table lists this clonotype with many counts. The rearrangement joins TRBV2 to TRBJ2-1; D tentatively reads TRBD1 or TRBD2 (5 bases each). The V gene lost 3 bases and the J gene lost 3 bases, with 15 bases spanning the gap. Germline V gene data show CDR1 as SNHLY and CDR2 as FYNNEI. The CDR3 loop spans 16 amino acids. The chain's CDR3 is CASSEAGTGYYNEQFF. DNA of the CDR3: TGTGCCAGCAGTGAGGCCGGGACGGGCTACTACAATGAGCAGTTCTTC. Full variable domain (outside the CDR3, taken from reference TRBV2 and TRBJ2-1): EPEVTQTPSHQVTQMGQEVILRCVPISNHLYFYWYRQILGQKVEFLVSFYNNEISEKSEIFDDQFSVERPDGSNFTLKIRSTKLEDSAMYFCASSEAGTGYYNEQFFGPGTRLTVL.

In this sample, this clonotype turned up many times. The chain links TRBV10-2 to TRBJ2-5; weak D call: TRBD1 (5 bases). The CDR3 is 14 residues long. The germline V gene encodes CDR1 WSHSY and CDR2 SAAADI. V was pared by 3 bases and J by 4 bases, with 12 bases between. DNA of the CDR3: TGCGCCAGCAGTGAACCAGGGTCCATAGAGACCCAGTACTTC. Encoded protein: CASSEPGSIETQYF.

This clonotype was seen only a few times. The chain recombines TRBV9 with TRBJ2-1; weak D call: TRBD2 (6 bases). The germline V and J ends were trimmed by 1 base and 3 bases, with 11 bases remaining between them. CDR3 length equals 15 residues. Germline V gives CDR1 SGDLS, CDR2 YYNGEE. CDR3 region: CASSVSASDYNEQFF. The CDR3 coding sequence is TGTGCCAGCAGCGTATCGGCTAGCGACTACAATGAGCAGTTCTTC.

This clonotype was recorded at least ten times. V is TRBV28 and J is TRBJ2-7; D is ambiguous. The CDR3 is 15 residues long. Trimming stripped 1 base from V and 3 bases from J, with 13 bases between. CDR1 MDHEN and CDR2 SYDVKM come from the germline V gene. This chain's CDR3 is CASSLSGPGDYEQYF. The CDR3 nucleotides read TGTGCCAGCAGTTTATCCGGCCCTGGGGACTACGAGCAGTACTTC.

This clonotype was counted at least ten times. The rearrangement links TRBV14 to TRBJ2-5; the D is unclear. V gave up 3 bases and J gave up 0 bases, with 8 bases separating them. CDR3 length: 14 residues. Germline assignment: CDR1 SGHDN and CDR2 FVKESK. DNA for the CDR3: TGTGCCAGCAGCCACTGGACGGACCAAGAGACCCAGTACTTC. This translates into CASSHWTDQETQYF. Full variable domain (outside the CDR3, taken from reference TRBV14 and TRBJ2-5): EAGVTQFPSHSVIEKGQTVTLRCDPISGHDNLYWYRRVMGKEIKFLLHFVKESKQDESGMPNNRFLAERTGGTYSTLKVQPAELEDSGVYFCASSHWTDQETQYFGPGTRLLVL.